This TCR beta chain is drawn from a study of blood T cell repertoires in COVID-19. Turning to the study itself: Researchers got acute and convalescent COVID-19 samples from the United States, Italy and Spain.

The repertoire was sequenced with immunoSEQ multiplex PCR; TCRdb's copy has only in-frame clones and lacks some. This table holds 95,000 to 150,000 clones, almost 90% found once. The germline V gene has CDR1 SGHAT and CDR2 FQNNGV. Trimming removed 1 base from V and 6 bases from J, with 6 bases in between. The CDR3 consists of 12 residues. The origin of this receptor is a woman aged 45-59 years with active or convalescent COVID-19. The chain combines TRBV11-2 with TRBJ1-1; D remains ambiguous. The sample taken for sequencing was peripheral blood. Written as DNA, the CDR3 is TGTGCCAGCAGCTTAGCGGTCTCTGAAGCTTTCTTT. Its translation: CASSLAVSEAFF. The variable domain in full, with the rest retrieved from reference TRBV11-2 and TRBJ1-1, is EAGVAQSPRYKIIEKRQSVAFWCNPISGHATLYWYQQILGQGPKLLIQFQNNGVVDDSQLPKDRFSAERLKGVDSTLKIQPAKLEDSAVYLCASSLAVSEAFFGQGTRLTVV.